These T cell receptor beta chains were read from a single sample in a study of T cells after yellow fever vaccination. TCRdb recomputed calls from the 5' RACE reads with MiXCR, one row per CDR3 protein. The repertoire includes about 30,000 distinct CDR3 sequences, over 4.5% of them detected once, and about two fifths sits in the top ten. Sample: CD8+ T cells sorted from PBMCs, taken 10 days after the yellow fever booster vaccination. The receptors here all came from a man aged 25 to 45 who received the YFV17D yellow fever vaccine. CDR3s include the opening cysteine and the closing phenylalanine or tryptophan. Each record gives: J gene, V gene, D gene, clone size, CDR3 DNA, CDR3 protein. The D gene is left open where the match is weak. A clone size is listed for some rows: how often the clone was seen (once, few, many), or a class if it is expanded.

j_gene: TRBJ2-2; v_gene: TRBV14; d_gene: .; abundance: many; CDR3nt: TGTGCCAGCAGCCAATTCATGAACACCGGGGAGCTGTTTTTT; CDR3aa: CASSQFMNTGELFF
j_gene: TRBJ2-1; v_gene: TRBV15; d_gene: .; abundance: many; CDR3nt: TGTGCCACCAGCACCCCGTTAGGGGGTGGGGATGAGCAGTTCTTC; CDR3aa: CATSTPLGGGDEQFF
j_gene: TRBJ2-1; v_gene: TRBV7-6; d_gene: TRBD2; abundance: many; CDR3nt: TGTGCCAGCAGCTGGCGGGAGTCGAATGAGCAGTTCTTC; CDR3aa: CASSWRESNEQFF
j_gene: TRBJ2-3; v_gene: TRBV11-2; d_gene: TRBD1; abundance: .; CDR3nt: TGTGCCAGCAGCTCCGTACGACAGGGCCTGGATACGCAGTATTTT; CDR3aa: CASSSVRQGLDTQYF
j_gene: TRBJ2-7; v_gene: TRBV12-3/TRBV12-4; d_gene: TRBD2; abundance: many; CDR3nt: TGTGCCAGCAGTACTCCCGGGACTAGCGGAGCCTACGAGCAGTACTTC; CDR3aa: CASSTPGTSGAYEQYF
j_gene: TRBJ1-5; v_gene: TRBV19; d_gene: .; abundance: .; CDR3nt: TGTGCCAGTACCCCACTGGGACTATCTCCCTATCAGCCCCAGCATTTT; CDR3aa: CASTPLGLSPYQPQHF
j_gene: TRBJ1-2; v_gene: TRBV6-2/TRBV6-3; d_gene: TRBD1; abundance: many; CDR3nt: TGTGCCAGCAGTTACACAATCAGGGGGACGGATGGCTACACCTTC; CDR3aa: CASSYTIRGTDGYTF
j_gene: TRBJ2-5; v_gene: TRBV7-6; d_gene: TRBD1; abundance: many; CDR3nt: TGTGCCAGCAGCCCGTACGGGACAGGGGAGAGCCAGTACTTC; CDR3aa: CASSPYGTGESQYF
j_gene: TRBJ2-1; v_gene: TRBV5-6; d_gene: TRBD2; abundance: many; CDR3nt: TGTGCCAGCAGCTTGGGCGGGAGGGCTAGCTACAATGAGCAGTTCTTC; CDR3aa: CASSLGGRASYNEQFF
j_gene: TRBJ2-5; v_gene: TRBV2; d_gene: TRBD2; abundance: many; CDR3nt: TGTGCCAGCAGTCTAGCGGGAGACGGCGAAGAGACCCAGTACTTC; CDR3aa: CASSLAGDGEETQYF
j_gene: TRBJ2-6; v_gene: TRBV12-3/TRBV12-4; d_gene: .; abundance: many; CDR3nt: TGTGCCAGCAGCAGCGAGGTTTTTGTGGCCAACGTCCTGACTTTC; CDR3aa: CASSSEVFVANVLTF
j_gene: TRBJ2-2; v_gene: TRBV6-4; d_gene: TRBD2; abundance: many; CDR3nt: TGTGCCAGCAGTCCGGCCTGGGCGGGAGGGCTTGGGTACAGCGACACCGGGGAGCTGTTTTTT; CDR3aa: CASSPAWAGGLGYSDTGELFF
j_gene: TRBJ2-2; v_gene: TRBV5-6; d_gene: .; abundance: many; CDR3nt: TGTGCCAGCAGCCCTGAAGCGGGTCGTACCGGGGAGCTGTTTTTT; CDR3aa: CASSPEAGRTGELFF
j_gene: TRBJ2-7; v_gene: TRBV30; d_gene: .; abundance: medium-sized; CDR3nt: TGTGCCTGGAGTGTCGGATCCTACGAGCAGTACTTC; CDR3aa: CAWSVGSYEQYF
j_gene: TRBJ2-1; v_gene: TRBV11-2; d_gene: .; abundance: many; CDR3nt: TGTGCCAGCAGAGGCCGAGGGGGAAATGAGCAGTTCTTC; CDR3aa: CASRGRGGNEQFF
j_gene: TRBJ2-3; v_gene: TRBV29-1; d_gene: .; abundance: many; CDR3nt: TGCAGCGTTATAGTGAGCCGGGTCGACTCATGGGATACGCAGTATTTT; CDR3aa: CSVIVSRVDSWDTQYF
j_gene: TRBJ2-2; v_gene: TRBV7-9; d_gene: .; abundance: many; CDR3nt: TGTGCCAGCACACCACCGTCGACCGGGGAGCTGTTTTTT; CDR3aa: CASTPPSTGELFF
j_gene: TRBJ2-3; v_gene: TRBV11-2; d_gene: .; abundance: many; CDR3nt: TGTGCCAGCAGCTTAGATGGCTTGAGCACAGATACGCAGTATTTT; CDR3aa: CASSLDGLSTDTQYF
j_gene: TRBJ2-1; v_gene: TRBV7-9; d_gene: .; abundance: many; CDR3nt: TGTGCCAGCAGCCGCGGAGGATACAATGAGCAGTTCTTC; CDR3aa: CASSRGGYNEQFF
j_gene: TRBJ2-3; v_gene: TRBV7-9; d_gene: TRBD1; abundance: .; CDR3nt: TGTGCCAGCAGCTTAACGTGGGACAGGGGTGCAGATACGCAGTATTTT; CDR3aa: CASSLTWDRGADTQYF
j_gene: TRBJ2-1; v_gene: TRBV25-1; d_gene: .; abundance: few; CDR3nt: TGTGCCAGCATAGGGCAGGGTCTAGTGTCTGAGCAGTTCTTC; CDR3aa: CASIGQGLVSEQFF
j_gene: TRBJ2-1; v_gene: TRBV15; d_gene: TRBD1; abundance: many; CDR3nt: TGTGCCACCAGCAGAGACGTCCAGGGGGCCGATGAGCAGTTCTTC; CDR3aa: CATSRDVQGADEQFF
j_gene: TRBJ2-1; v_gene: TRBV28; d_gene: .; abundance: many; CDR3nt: TGTGCCAGCAGCCCGTCGGGCTTCAATGAGCAGTTCTTC; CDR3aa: CASSPSGFNEQFF
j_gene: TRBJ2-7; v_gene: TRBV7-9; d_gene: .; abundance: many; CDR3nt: TGTGCCAGCAGCTTGAGTAGCCACGAGCAGTACTTC; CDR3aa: CASSLSSHEQYF
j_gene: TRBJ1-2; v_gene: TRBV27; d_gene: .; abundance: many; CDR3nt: TGTGCCAGCAGTCCTGGACCCGACTATGGCTACACCTTC; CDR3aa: CASSPGPDYGYTF
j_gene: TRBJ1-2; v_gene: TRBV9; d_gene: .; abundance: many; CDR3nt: TGTGCCAGCAGCGTCAACAGGGATGGCTACACCTTC; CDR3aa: CASSVNRDGYTF
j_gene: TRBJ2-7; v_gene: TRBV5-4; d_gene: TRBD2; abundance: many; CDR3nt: TGTGCCAGCAGCTTGGCGGCTAGCGGAGAGTACGAGCAGTACTTC; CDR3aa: CASSLAASGEYEQYF
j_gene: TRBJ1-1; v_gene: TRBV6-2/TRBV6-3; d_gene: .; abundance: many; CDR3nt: TGTGCCAGCAGTTACTCCAGGAACACTGAAGCTTTCTTT; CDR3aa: CASSYSRNTEAFF
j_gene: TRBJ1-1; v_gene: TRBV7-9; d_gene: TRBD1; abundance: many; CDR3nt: TGTGCCAGCAGCCCTACAGGGGGCGTCACTGAAGCTTTCTTT; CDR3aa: CASSPTGGVTEAFF
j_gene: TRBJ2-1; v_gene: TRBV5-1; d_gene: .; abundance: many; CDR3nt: TGCGCCAGCAGCCTGGGCGCGGAAGAGCAGTTCTTC; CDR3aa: CASSLGAEEQFF
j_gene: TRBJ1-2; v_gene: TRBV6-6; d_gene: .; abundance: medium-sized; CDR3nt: TGTGCCAGCATGAAAGATAGAGGCTACACCTTC; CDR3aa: CASMKDRGYTF
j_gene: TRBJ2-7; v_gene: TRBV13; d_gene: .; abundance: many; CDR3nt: TGTGCCAGCAGCTCAGCTAGAGAGCAGTACTTC; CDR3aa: CASSSAREQYF
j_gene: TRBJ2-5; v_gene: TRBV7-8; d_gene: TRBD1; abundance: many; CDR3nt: TGTGCCAGCAGCGCCTACAGGGGGTGGCAAGAGACCCAGTACTTC; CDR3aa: CASSAYRGWQETQYF
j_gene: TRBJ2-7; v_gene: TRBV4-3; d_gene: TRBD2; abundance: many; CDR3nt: TGCGCCAGCAGCCACCGACTAGCGGGACCCTGGGAGCAGTACTTC; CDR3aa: CASSHRLAGPWEQYF
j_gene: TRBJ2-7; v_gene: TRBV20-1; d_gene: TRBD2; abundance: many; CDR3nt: TGCAGTGCTAGGCGACTAGCGGAATCCTACGAGCAGTACTTC; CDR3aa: CSARRLAESYEQYF
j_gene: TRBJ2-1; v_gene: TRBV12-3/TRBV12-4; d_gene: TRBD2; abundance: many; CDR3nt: TGTGCCAGCAGCCCGGGACTAGCGCCCTATGAGCAGTTCTTC; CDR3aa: CASSPGLAPYEQFF
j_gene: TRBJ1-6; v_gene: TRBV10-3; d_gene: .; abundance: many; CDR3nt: TGTGCCATCAGGAGGGACGATAATTCACCCCTCCACTTT; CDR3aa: CAIRRDDNSPLHF
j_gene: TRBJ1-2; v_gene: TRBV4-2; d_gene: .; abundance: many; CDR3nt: TGTGCCAGCAGCCAAGGAGCCGGGCCTGGCTACACCTTC; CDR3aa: CASSQGAGPGYTF
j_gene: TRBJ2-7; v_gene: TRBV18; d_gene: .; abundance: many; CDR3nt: TGTGCCAGCTCATTCGACGGATACGAGCAGTACTTC; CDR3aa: CASSFDGYEQYF
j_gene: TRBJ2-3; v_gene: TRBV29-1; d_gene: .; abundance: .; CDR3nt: TGCAGCGTTGATGCCCCAGGGACAAACACAGATACGCAGTATTTT; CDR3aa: CSVDAPGTNTDTQYF
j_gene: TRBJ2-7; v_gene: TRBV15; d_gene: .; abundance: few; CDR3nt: TGTGCCACCGGCCCTGGCGGGCCCTACGAGCAGTACTTC; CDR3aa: CATGPGGPYEQYF
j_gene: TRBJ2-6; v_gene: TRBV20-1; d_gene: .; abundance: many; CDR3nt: TGCAGTGCTAGTATGGTCTCTGGGGCCAACGTCCTGACTTTC; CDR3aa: CSASMVSGANVLTF
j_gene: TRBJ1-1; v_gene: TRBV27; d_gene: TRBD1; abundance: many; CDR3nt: TGTGCCAGCAGTTTTTCAGGGGGCGGCACTGAAGCTTTCTTT; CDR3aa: CASSFSGGGTEAFF
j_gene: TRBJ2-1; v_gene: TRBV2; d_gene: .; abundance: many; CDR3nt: TGTGCCAGCAGCCCTCGGGACAAAGTACATGAGCAGTTCTTC; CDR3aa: CASSPRDKVHEQFF
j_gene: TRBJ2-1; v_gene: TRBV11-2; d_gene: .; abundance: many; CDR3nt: TGTGCCAGCAGCATAGGGTTTTCGCGGGAGCAGTTCTTC; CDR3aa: CASSIGFSREQFF
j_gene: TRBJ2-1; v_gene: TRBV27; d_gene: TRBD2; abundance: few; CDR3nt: TGTGCCAGCAGCGATCTAGCGGGAGCCCACAATGAGCAGTTCTTC; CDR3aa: CASSDLAGAHNEQFF
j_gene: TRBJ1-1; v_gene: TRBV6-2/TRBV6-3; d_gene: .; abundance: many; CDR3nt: TGTGCCAGCGGGGAGCTGACGAACACTGAAGCTTTCTTT; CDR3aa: CASGELTNTEAFF
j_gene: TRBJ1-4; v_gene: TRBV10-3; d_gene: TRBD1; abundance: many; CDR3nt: TGTGCCATCAGTCGTGTCCCGGGACAGGGTTTGAGCGAAAAACTGTTTTTT; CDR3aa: CAISRVPGQGLSEKLFF
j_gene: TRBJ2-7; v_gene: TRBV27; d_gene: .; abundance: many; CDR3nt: TGTGCCACCGTTGGACTCCACTACGAGCAGTACTTC; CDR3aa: CATVGLHYEQYF
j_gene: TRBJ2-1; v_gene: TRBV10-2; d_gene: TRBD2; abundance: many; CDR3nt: TGCGCCAGCAAAAAGGAGGGGAGACTAGCGGGGGACAATGAGCAGTTCTTC; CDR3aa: CASKKEGRLAGDNEQFF